The sequence of this T cell receptor beta chain was determined in a study of control samples from healthy donors and cancer patients. The repertoire was sequenced with immunoSEQ multiplex PCR; TCRdb's copy has only in-frame clones and lacks some. The data show 85,000 to 90,000 clones, roughly 89% seen once. V shed 1 base, J shed 3 bases, and the junction held 1 base outside the gene matches. Germline values: CDR1 SGHTA, CDR2 FQGTGA. This CDR3 comprises 15 residues. This clonotype originated in a woman aged 45-59 years with colorectal cancer. The sequenced sample consisted of PBMCs. The gene calls are TRBV7-3 and TRBJ2-3; the match to TRBD1 covers 10 bases. For the CDR3, the DNA is TGTGCCAGCAGCTTAATGGGACAGGGGACAGATACGCAGTATTTT. This encodes CASSLMGQGTDTQYF.